This T cell receptor beta chain was captured by sequencing in a study of cytomegalovirus exposure and HLA in healthy donors. Germline V lookup: CDR1 SGDLS, CDR2 YYNGEE. Trimming removed 5 bases at V and 6 bases at J, with 10 bases between. CDR3 length: 12 residues. PCR involved 60 Vbeta and 13 Jbeta primers. TCRdb's copy holds only in-frame clones and misses some; the assay was immunoSEQ multiplex PCR. The sample data list approximately 110,000 clones. Sample: PBMCs. The sequence was collected from a man aged 18 to 29 in good health and CMV-seronegative. This rearrangement joins TRBV9 to TRBJ2-3; D is unclear. The CDR3 reads CASSGSADTQYF. The CDR3 DNA reads TGTGCCAGCAGTGGATCAGCGGATACGCAGTATTTT.